This is a list of T cell receptor beta chains from one sample in a study of low-dose radiotherapy and immunotherapy resistance in tumors. TCRdb reprocessed the reads via MiXCR and lists one record per CDR3 protein. The profile shows under 90,000 distinct CDR3 sequences, 15% to 20% of them singletons. The sequenced sample was PBMCs, obtained before treatment. Receptors originate from a male donor with prostate cancer. The CDR3 runs from the conserved cysteine through the conserved F or W. A D gene is named only where the DNA matches it firmly. Clone size is not always given. Where it is, it says once, few, many or a class for expanded clones.

d_call	clone_size	j_call	v_call	cdr3_aa	cdr3_nt
TRBD2	many	TRBJ2-7	TRBV30	CASREGIYEQYF	TGTGCCAGCAGGGAGGGGATTTACGAGCAGTACTTC
-	many	TRBJ2-5	TRBV27	CASSPRQGGRETQYF	TGTGCCAGCAGCCCCCGACAGGGAGGGCGGGAGACCCAGTACTTC
TRBD1	many	TRBJ2-1	TRBV2	CASSSDRDNEQFF	TGTGCCAGCAGTTCTGACAGGGATAATGAGCAGTTCTTC
TRBD1	many	TRBJ1-1	TRBV3-1	CASSFGQGGTEAFF	TGTGCCAGCAGCTTCGGACAGGGGGGCACTGAAGCTTTCTTT
-	many	TRBJ1-1	TRBV5-1	CASSMGDNTEAFF	TGCGCCAGCAGCATGGGAGATAACACTGAAGCTTTCTTT
TRBD2	many	TRBJ2-3	TRBV3-1	CASSQEGPGAGVGTDTQYF	TGTGCCAGCAGCCAAGAAGGCCCCGGAGCGGGGGTTGGCACAGATACGCAGTATTTT
TRBD1	-	TRBJ1-2	TRBV5-1	CASSLVGTANYGYTF	TGCGCCAGCAGCTTGGTAGGGACAGCCAACTATGGCTACACCTTC
-	many	TRBJ2-2	TRBV9	CASSVVGQGGTGELFF	TGTGCCAGCAGCGTAGTAGGACAGGGAGGGACCGGGGAGCTGTTTTTT
-	many	TRBJ1-1	TRBV11-2	CASSPARGGLNTEAFF	TGTGCCAGCAGCCCCGCGCGGGGGGGACTGAACACTGAAGCTTTCTTT
-	few	TRBJ1-1	TRBV12-3/TRBV12-4	CASSLGRWNTEAFF	TGTGCCAGCAGTTTAGGTCGGTGGAACACTGAAGCTTTCTTT
TRBD1	many	TRBJ2-5	TRBV27	CASSLWDRKTQYF	TGTGCCAGCAGTTTATGGGACAGGAAGACCCAGTACTTC
-	few	TRBJ1-4	TRBV5-1	CASSLESRRGGLFF	TGCGCCAGCAGCTTGGAGAGTAGGAGGGGGGGGCTGTTTTTT
-	many	TRBJ1-5	TRBV27	CASSLTVEGSNQPQHF	TGTGCCAGCAGTTTAACGGTTGAGGGCTCCAATCAGCCCCAGCATTTT
-	many	TRBJ2-5	TRBV3-1	CATRLHTLETQYF	TGTGCCACTCGTCTCCATACTCTCGAGACCCAGTACTTC
-	many	TRBJ1-5	TRBV12-3/TRBV12-4	CASSLGGGNQPQHF	TGTGCCAGCAGCTTAGGTGGAGGAAATCAGCCCCAGCATTTT
TRBD1	many	TRBJ2-7	TRBV4-1	CASSPKQGAGYEQYF	TGCGCCAGCAGCCCCAAACAGGGGGCCGGTTACGAGCAGTACTTC
TRBD1	many	TRBJ1-1	TRBV12-3/TRBV12-4	CASSWDRGTEAFF	TGTGCCAGCAGCTGGGACAGAGGAACTGAAGCTTTCTTT
-	many	TRBJ2-1	TRBV2	CASSDWGNEQFF	TGTGCCAGCAGTGACTGGGGAAATGAGCAGTTCTTC
-	many	TRBJ2-3	TRBV7-8	CASREDTSTDTQYF	TGTGCCAGCAGGGAAGACACTAGCACAGATACGCAGTATTTT
-	few	TRBJ2-7	TRBV27	CASSLHRESYEQYF	TGTGCCAGCAGTTTACACAGGGAAAGCTACGAGCAGTACTTC
-	-	TRBJ2-7	TRBV3-1	CASSQVGYEQYF	TGTGCCAGCAGCCAAGTTGGGTACGAGCAGTACTTC
-	many	TRBJ1-2	TRBV12-3/TRBV12-4	CASSSQGVSGYTF	TGTGCCAGCAGTTCTCAAGGGGTCTCTGGCTACACCTTC
-	many	TRBJ1-1	TRBV18	CASSPENTEAFF	TGTGCCAGCTCACCAGAGAACACTGAAGCTTTCTTT